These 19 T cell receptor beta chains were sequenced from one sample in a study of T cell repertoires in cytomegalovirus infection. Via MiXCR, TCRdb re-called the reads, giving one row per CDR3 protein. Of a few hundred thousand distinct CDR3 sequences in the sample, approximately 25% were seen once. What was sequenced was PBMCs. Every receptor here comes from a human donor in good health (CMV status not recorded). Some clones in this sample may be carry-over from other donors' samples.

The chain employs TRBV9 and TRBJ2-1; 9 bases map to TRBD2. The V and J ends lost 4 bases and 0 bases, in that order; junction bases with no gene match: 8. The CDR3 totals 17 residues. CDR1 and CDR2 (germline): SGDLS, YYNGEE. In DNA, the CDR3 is TGTGCCAGCAGCCAACGACTAGCGGCAAGCTCCTACAATGAGCAGTTCTTC. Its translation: CASSQRLAASSYNEQFF.

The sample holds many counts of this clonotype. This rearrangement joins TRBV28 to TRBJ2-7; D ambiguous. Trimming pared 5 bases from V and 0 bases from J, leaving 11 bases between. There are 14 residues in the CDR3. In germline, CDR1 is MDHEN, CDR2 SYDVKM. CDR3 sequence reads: CASSRSEFSYEQYV. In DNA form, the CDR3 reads TGTGCCAGCAGTAGAAGCGAGTTCTCCTACGAGCAGTACGTC.

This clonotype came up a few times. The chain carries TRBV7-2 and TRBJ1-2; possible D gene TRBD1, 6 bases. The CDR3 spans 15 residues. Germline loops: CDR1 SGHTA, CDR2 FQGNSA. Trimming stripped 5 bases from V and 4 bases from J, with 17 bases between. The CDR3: CASSPDSLTPYGYTF. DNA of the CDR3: TGTGCCAGCAGCCCGGACAGCCTAACCCCCTATGGCTACACCTTC.

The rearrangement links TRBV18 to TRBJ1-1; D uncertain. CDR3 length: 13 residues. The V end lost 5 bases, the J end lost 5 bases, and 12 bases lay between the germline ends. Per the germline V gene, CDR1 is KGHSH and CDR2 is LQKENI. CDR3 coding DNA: TGTGCCAGCTCAGACATGGGAGGGACTGAAGCTTTCTTT. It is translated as CASSDMGGTEAFF.

CDR3 region: CSALRAGRATNEKLFF. Here the CDR3 DNA reads TGCAGCGCTCTAAGAGCAGGACGAGCAACTAATGAAAAACTGTTTTTT. This chain links TRBV29-1 with TRBJ1-4; D unclear. Per germline, CDR1 SQVTM and CDR2 ANQGSEA. The CDR3 is made up of 16 amino acids. V lost 7 bases, J lost 0 bases, and 18 bases lay in between.

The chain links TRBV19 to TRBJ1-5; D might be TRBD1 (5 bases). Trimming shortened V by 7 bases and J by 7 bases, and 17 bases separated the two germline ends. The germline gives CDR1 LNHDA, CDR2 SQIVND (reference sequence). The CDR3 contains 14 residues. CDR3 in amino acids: CASKIPGTNQPQHF. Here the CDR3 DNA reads TGTGCCAGTAAGATTCCGGGGACGAACCAGCCCCAGCATTTT.

The CDR3 region is CASSKTRTGGTGELFF. The CDR3 coding sequence is TGTGCCAGCAGCAAAACTAGGACAGGGGGCACCGGGGAGCTGTTTTTT. The chain carries TRBV11-3 and TRBJ2-2, with 10 positions matching TRBD1. Germline assignment: CDR1 SGHNT and CDR2 YENEEA. The junction had 7 bases not matched to a gene; V was cut back by 5 bases and J by 4 bases. This CDR3 region has 16 residues.

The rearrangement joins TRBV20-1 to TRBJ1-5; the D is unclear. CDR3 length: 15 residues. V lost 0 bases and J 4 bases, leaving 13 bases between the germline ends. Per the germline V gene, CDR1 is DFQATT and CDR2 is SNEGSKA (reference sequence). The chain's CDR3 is CSARDPGKGNQPQHF. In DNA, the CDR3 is TGCAGTGCTAGAGATCCGGGGAAGGGTAATCAGCCCCAGCATTTT.

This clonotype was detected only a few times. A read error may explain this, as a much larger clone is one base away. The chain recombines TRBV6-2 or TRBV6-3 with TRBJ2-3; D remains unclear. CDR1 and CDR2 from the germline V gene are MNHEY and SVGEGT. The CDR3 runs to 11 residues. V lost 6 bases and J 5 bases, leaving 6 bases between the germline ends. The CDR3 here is CASRYGDTQYF. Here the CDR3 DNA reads TGTGCCAGCAGATACGGAGATACGCAGTATTTT.

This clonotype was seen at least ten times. In nucleotides, the CDR3 is TGTGCCAGCAGCTTCCTGGGGGGACAGGGTAGCACAGATACGCAGTATTTT. Encoded protein: CASSFLGGQGSTDTQYF. The J gene is TRBJ2-3, the V gene TRBV7-8, with 9 bases aligning to TRBD1. Germline CDR1 SGHVS, CDR2 FQNEAQ. There are 17 residues in the CDR3. Trimming at V came to 3 bases and at J to 0 bases, leaving 7 bases not matched to a gene.

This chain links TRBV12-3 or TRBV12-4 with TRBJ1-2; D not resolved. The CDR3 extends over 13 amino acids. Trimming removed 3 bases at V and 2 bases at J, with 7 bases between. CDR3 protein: CASSLELNYGYTF. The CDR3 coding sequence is TGTGCCAGCAGTTTGGAACTGAACTATGGCTACACCTTC.

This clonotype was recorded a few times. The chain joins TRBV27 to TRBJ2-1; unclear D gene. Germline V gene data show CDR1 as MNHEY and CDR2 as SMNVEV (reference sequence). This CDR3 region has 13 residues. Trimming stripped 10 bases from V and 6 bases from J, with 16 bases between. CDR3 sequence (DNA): TGTGCCACCCGGAAGGAGTTGGCCAATGAGCAGTTCTTC. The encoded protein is CATRKELANEQFF.

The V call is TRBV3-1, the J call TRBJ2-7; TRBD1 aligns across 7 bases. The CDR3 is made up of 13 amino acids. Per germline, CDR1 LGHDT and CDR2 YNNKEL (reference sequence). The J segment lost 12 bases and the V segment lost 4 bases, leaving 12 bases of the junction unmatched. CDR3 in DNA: TGTGCCAGCAGCCCACCGACAGGGTGGGGTTTGTACTTC. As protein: CASSPPTGWGLYF.

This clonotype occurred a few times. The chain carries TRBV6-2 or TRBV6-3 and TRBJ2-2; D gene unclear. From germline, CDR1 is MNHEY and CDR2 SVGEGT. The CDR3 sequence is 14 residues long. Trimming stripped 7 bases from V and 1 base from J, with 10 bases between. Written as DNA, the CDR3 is TGTGCCAGCATCTACGGGTTGAACACCGGGGAGCTGTTTTTT. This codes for CASIYGLNTGELFF.

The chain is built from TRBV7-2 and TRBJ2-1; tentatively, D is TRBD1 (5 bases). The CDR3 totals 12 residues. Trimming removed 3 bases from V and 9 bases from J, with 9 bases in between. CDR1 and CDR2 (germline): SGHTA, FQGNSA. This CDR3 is CASSFRALEQFF. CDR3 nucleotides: TGTGCCAGCAGCTTCAGGGCTCTTGAGCAGTTCTTC.

CDR3 nucleotide sequence: TGCGCCAGCAAGGTAGAAGGCTTCGGCAATGAGCAGTTCTTC. Its translation is CASKVEGFGNEQFF. V and J are TRBV4-1 and TRBJ2-1; D is undetermined. The CDR3 loop spans 14 amino acids. Germline CDR1 reads MGHRA; CDR2 reads YSYEKL. Trimming cost V 7 bases and J 6 bases, with 16 bases left between them.

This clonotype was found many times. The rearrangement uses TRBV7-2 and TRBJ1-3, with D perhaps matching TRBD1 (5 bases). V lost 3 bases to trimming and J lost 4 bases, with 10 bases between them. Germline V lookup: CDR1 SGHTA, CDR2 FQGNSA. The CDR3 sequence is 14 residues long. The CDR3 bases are TGTGCCAGCAGCTTGCAGGGTCAAGGAAACACCATATATTTT. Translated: CASSLQGQGNTIYF. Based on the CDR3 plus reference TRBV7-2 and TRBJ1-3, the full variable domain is GAGVSQSPSNKVTEKGKDVELRCDPISGHTALYWYRQSLGQGLEFLIYFQGNSAPDKSGLPSDRFSAERTGGSVSTLTIQRTQQEDSAVYLCASSLQGQGNTIYFGEGSWLTVV.

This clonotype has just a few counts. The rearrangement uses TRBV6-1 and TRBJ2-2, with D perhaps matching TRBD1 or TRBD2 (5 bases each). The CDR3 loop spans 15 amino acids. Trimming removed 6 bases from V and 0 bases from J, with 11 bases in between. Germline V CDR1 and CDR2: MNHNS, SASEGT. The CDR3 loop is CASSHGAANTGELFF. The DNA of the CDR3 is TGTGCCAGCAGCCACGGGGCGGCGAACACCGGGGAGCTGTTTTTT.

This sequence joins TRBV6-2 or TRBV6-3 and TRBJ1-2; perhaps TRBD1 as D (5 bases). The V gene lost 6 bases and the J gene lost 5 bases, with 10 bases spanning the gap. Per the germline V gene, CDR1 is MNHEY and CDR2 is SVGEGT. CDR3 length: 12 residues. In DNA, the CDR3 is TGTGCCAGCAGGTTAAGACAGTATGGCTACACCTTC. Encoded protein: CASRLRQYGYTF.